This note documents a single T cell receptor (beta chain) sequence. Its matching antigen is unknown. The data stem from a study of blood T cells in healthy people across ages. Study-level results: Estimated diversity across one million T cells was deemed an underestimate. Aged donors had fewer naive CD4+ cells and lower diversity than long-lived donors.

Each individual donor underwent a draw of about 9.1 milliliters of peripheral blood. CDR1 and CDR2 from the germline V gene are WSHSY and SAAADI. The CDR3 loop spans 15 amino acids. V was cut by 4 bases and J by 4 bases, with 13 bases left in between. It was with a sample-barcoded 5' primer and a J-beta primer mix that a second PCR of roughly 7 to 12 cycles was run. CDR3-containing paired-end reads numbering at least 3 million came from each sample. TCRdb ran MiXCR on the 5' RACE reads and lists one entry per CDR3 protein. The data contain about 760,000 distinct CDR3 sequences, roughly 25% of them singletons. The same data also contributed to another study, on T cells of mothers and their children.

The rearrangement uses TRBV10-2 and TRBJ1-4; D might be TRBD1 (5 bases). This sequence was found in a boy aged 5-17 years in good health. Sequencing was done on a sample of blood. Here the CDR3 reads CASSVRGRYNEKLFF. In nucleotides, the CDR3 is TGCGCCAGCAGTGTTCGGGGCAGGTATAATGAAAAACTGTTTTTT.